Sequencing of this TCR beta chain was carried out in a study of T-cell memory formation after mild COVID-19. Study-wide background: TCR clusters largely stayed donor specific. Whole-study results and caveats: The study detected some responding clones in pre-infection memory, suggesting cross-reactive memory joined. Among CD4+ contracting clones, most were CM and EM, and CD8+ ones EMRA.

Deletions cut 4 bases from V and 4 bases from J, with 16 bases between. The length of the CDR3 is 15 residues. The germline V gene encodes CDR1 SGHNT and CDR2 YYREEE (reference sequence). There are many counts of this clonotype. Its specificity is not known. The 5'RACE method, run with constant-segment primers, produced TCR alpha and TCR beta cDNA libraries (carrying sample barcodes and UMIs). TCRdb independently ran MiXCR on the 5' RACE reads; one entry per CDR3 protein. The sample includes some 130,000 distinct CDR3 sequences, 17% of them seen just once. The sample comprised PBMCs or a T cell subset sorted from them (not recorded which). V gene TRBV5-4 combines with J gene TRBJ2-3, with D perhaps TRBD1 (5 bases). The TCR originated in a man between 18 and 35 years old who had mild COVID-19 (a few samples of this study predate the infection). Cell type and time point are not known. This chain's CDR3 is CASSTPGWRSDTQYF. The CDR3 nucleotides read TGTGCCAGCAGCACCCCAGGGTGGCGGTCAGATACGCAGTATTTT. Supplemented by reference TRBV5-4 and TRBJ2-3, the full variable domain reads ETGVTQSPTHLIKTRGQQVTLRCSSQSGHNTVSWYQQALGQGPQFIFQYYREEENGRGNFPPRFSGLQFPNYSSELNVNALELDDSALYLCASSTPGWRSDTQYFGPGTRLTVL.